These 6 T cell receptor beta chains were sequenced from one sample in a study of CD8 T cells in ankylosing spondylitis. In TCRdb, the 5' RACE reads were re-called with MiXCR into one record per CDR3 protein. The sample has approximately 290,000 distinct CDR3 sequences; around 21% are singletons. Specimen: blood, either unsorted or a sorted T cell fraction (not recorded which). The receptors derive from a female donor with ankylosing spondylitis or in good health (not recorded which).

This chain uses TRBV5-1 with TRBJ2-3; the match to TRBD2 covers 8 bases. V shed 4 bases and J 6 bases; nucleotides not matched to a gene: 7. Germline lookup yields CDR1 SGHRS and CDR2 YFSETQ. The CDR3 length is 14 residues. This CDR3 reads CASSVREGSDTQYF. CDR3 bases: TGCGCCAGCAGCGTCCGGGAGGGGTCGGATACGCAGTATTTT.

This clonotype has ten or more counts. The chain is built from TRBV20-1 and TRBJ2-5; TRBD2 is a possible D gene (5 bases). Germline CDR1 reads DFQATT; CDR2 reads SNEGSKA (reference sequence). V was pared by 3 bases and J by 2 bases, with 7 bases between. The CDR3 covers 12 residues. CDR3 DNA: TGCAGTGCTAGTCCGGGACAAGAGACCCAGTACTTC. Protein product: CSASPGQETQYF.

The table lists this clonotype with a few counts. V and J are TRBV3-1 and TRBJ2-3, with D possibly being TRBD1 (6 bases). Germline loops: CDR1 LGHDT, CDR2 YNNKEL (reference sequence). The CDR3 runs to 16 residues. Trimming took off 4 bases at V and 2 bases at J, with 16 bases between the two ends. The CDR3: CASSPQKGGNTDTQYF. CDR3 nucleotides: TGTGCCAGCAGCCCCCAAAAAGGGGGAAACACAGATACGCAGTATTTT.

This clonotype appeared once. The CDR3 here is CASSSSGVSYEQYF. The DNA of the CDR3 is TGCGCCAGCAGCTCCTCCGGGGTCTCCTACGAGCAGTACTTC. V usage is TRBV5-1 and J usage is TRBJ2-7, with D perhaps TRBD2 (5 bases). The length of the CDR3 is 14 residues. Per the germline V gene, CDR1 is SGHRS and CDR2 is YFSETQ. V lost 3 bases, J lost 0 bases, and 10 bases lay in between. Variable domain in full (rest from reference TRBV5-1 and TRBJ2-7): KAGVTQTPRYLIKTRGQQVTLSCSPISGHRSVSWYQQTPGQGLQFLFEYFSETQRNKGNFPGRFSGRQFSNSRSEMNVSTLELGDSALYLCASSSSGVSYEQYFGPGTRLTVT.

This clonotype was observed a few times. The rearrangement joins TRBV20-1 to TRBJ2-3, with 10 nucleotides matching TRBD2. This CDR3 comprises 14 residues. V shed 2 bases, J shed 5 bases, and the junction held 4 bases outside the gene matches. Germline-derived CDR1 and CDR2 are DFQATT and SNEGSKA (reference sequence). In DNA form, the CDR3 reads TGCAGTGCTAGACTAGCGGGAGTGTTAGATACGCAGTATTTT. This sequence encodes CSARLAGVLDTQYF.

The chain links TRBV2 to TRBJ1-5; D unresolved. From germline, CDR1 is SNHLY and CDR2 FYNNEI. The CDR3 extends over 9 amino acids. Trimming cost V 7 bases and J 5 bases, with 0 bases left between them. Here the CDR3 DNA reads TGTGCCAGCAATCAGCCCCAGCATTTT. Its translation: CASNQPQHF.